These 24 T cell receptor beta chains were sequenced from one sample in a study of T cell responses to AZD1222 COVID-19 vaccine. Clones were read by immunoSEQ multiplex PCR, and TCRdb kept only the in-frame ones, dropping some. The table has about 180,000 clones, 90% to 95% seen once; the top ten hold roughly 1.5%. Sequenced here: peripheral blood, sampled 28 days after the second AZD1222 dose. The source of these receptors is an adult who received the AZD1222 COVID-19 vaccine.

The chain uses TRBV10-3 and TRBJ1-1, with a possible D match to TRBD1 (5 bases). V dropped 4 bases and J dropped 4 bases, with 7 bases sitting between them. The germline V gene encodes CDR1 ENHRY and CDR2 SYGVKD. This CDR3 is built from 12 residues. The CDR3 protein is CAISVGGTEAFF. Written as DNA, the CDR3 is TGTGCCATCAGTGTGGGGGGCACTGAAGCTTTCTTT.

J is TRBJ1-3 and V is TRBV3-1 (or the pseudogene TRBV3-2); D unresolved. CDR3 size: 13 residues. V lost 3 bases and J 9 bases, leaving 12 bases between the germline ends. From germline, CDR1 is LGHDT and CDR2 YNNKEL (reference sequence). Here the CDR3 reads CASSHRALGTIYF. CDR3 DNA: TGTGCCAGCAGCCACCGAGCACTCGGCACCATATATTTT.

V gene TRBV11-1 combines with J gene TRBJ2-7; D might be TRBD2 (5 bases). The CDR3 runs to 14 residues. Deletions cut 5 bases from V and 0 bases from J, with 11 bases between. CDR1 and CDR2 from the germline V gene are SGHAT and FQDESV (reference sequence). In DNA, the CDR3 is TGTGCCAGCAGCCCTTCTCGGGGCTCCTACGAGCAGTACTTC. It codes for CASSPSRGSYEQYF. Full variable domain (outside the CDR3, taken from reference TRBV11-1 and TRBJ2-7): EAEVAQSPRYKITEKSQAVAFWCDPISGHATLYWYRQILGQGPELLVQFQDESVVDDSQLPKDRFSAERLKGVDSTLKIQPAELGDSAMYLCASSPSRGSYEQYFGPGTRLTVT.

The gene calls are TRBV2 and TRBJ2-7; TRBD1 might be the D (5 bases). Germline loops: CDR1 SNHLY, CDR2 FYNNEI. V dropped 3 bases and J dropped 3 bases, with 6 bases sitting between them. The CDR3 consists of 12 residues. In DNA, the CDR3 is TGTGCCAGCAGTGACCAGGGCTACGAGCAGTACTTC. As protein: CASSDQGYEQYF.

The chain couples TRBV23-1 to TRBJ1-2, with 7 bases identical to TRBD1. TRBV23-1 is annotated as an ORF whose role is uncertain. The J segment lost 2 bases and the V segment lost 8 bases, leaving 11 bases of the junction unmatched. CDR3 length: 15 residues. CDR3: CASLQGGRTNYGYTF. Here the CDR3 DNA reads TGCGCCAGCCTCCAGGGGGGTAGGACCAACTATGGCTACACCTTC.

The chain has TRBV23-1 and TRBJ1-2; unclear D gene. TRBV23-1 is given ORF status, its function remaining uncertain. The V end lost 4 bases, the J end lost 3 bases, and 6 bases lay between the germline ends. The CDR3 consists of 12 residues. The CDR3 spells CASSRGDYGYTF. The CDR3 DNA reads TGCGCCAGCAGTCGCGGGGACTATGGCTACACCTTC.

V is TRBV27 and J is TRBJ2-1, with 7 bases aligning to TRBD2. V trimming: 1 base; J trimming: 8 bases; junction bases outside the gene matches: 11. The V gene's germline CDR1 is MNHEY and CDR2 SMNVEV (reference sequence). This CDR3 has 16 residues. This CDR3 reads CASSLLGLAAGDEQFF. In nucleotides, the CDR3 is TGTGCCAGCAGTTTATTGGGCCTAGCGGCGGGTGATGAGCAGTTCTTC.

This chain joins TRBV7-9 and TRBJ1-2; D call uncertain. This CDR3 is built from 14 residues. Germline-derived CDR1 and CDR2 are SEHNR and FQNEAQ (reference sequence). The V gene lost 3 bases and the J gene lost 4 bases, with 12 bases spanning the gap. CDR3 amino acids: CASSFGVVVYGYTF. The CDR3 nucleotides are TGTGCCAGCAGCTTTGGGGTAGTCGTCTATGGCTACACCTTC.

The rearrangement uses TRBV19 and TRBJ1-5, with D tentatively TRBD1 (5 bases). Germline assignment: CDR1 LNHDA and CDR2 SQIVND (reference sequence). Trimming pared 6 bases from V and 3 bases from J, leaving 21 bases between. This CDR3 contains 17 residues. In DNA, the CDR3 is TGTGCCAGTAGCCAAACTTGGGGGGGAGCCAACAATCAGCCCCAGCATTTT. This encodes CASSQTWGGANNQPQHF.

The CDR3 here is CASSVEPGLAGGPESYVQTQYF. CDR3 DNA sequence: TGTGCCAGCAGCGTAGAACCGGGTTTAGCGGGGGGGCCTGAGTCGTACGTTCAAACCCAGTACTTC. The chain combines TRBV9 with TRBJ2-5; 11 positions agree with TRBD2. CDR1 and CDR2 (germline): SGDLS, YYNGEE. This CDR3 contains 22 residues. J lost 8 bases, V lost 0 bases, and 27 bases had no gene match.

This sequence joins TRBV5-6 and TRBJ2-1; D possibly corresponds to TRBD1 (6 bases). Looked up from germline, CDR1 is SGHDT and CDR2 is YYEEEE. The length of the CDR3 is 15 residues. V dropped 5 bases and J dropped 4 bases, with 16 bases sitting between them. CDR3 residues: CASSPRTVLYNEQFF. Written as DNA, the CDR3 is TGTGCCAGCAGTCCAAGGACAGTACTATACAATGAGCAGTTCTTC.

The rearrangement joins TRBV6-4 to TRBJ1-4; the D gene is possibly TRBD1 (5 bases). V gave up 6 bases and J gave up 4 bases, with 12 bases separating them. The CDR3 runs 14 residues. Germline V gives CDR1 MRHNA, CDR2 SNTAGT. The CDR3 is CASSQTAFNEKLFF. The DNA of the CDR3 is TGTGCCAGCAGCCAGACAGCCTTTAATGAAAAACTGTTTTTT.

CDR3 coding DNA: TGTGCCAGCAGCCCGGGGTCCTTGGCCTATGGCTACACCTTC. It yields the protein CASSPGSLAYGYTF. The chain has TRBV28 and TRBJ1-2, with D uncertain. The CDR3 runs 14 residues. From germline, CDR1 is MDHEN and CDR2 SYDVKM. V lost 6 bases, J lost 4 bases, and 15 bases lay in between.

The chain couples TRBV7-9 to TRBJ1-3; D call uncertain. The CDR3 is 16 amino acids. Per the germline V gene, CDR1 is SEHNR and CDR2 is FQNEAQ (reference sequence). V lost 0 bases and J lost 0, with 9 bases in between. The CDR3 sequence: CASSLALRFSGNTIYF. The CDR3 DNA reads TGTGCCAGCAGCTTAGCGCTCAGATTCTCTGGAAACACCATATATTTT. Complete variable domain (other parts from reference TRBV7-9 and TRBJ1-3): DTGVSQNPRHKITKRGQNVTFRCDPISEHNRLYWYRQTLGQGPEFLTYFQNEAQLEKSRLLSDRFSAERPKGSFSTLEIQRTEQGDSAMYLCASSLALRFSGNTIYFGEGSWLTVV.

The rearrangement joins TRBV7-3 to TRBJ1-1; D perhaps matches TRBD1 (6 bases). The CDR3 length is 13 residues. In germline, CDR1 is SGHTA, CDR2 FQGTGA. The V gene lost 7 bases and the J gene lost 6 bases, with 15 bases spanning the gap. In DNA, the CDR3 is TGTGCCAGCAACCACAGGGTCGGCGCTGAAGCTTTCTTT. Translation: CASNHRVGAEAFF.

The CDR3 loop reads CSVDAVGGIVGYTF. CDR3 DNA sequence: TGCAGCGTTGACGCTGTGGGCGGAATAGTTGGCTACACCTTC. This rearrangement joins TRBV29-1 to TRBJ1-2; D gene ambiguous. The CDR3 is 14 residues long. Germline V gene sequence: CDR1 SQVTM, CDR2 ANQGSEA. V gave up 3 bases and J gave up 7 bases, with 18 bases separating them.

The rearrangement uses TRBV6-5 and TRBJ1-3; D is unresolved. The germline CDR1 and CDR2 sequences are MNHEY and SVGAGI. The CDR3 is 13 amino acids. The V end lost 8 bases, the J end lost 4 bases, and 12 bases lay between the germline ends. CDR3 region: CASSPPLGNTIYF. CDR3 coding DNA: TGTGCCAGCTCCCCTCCTTTGGGAAACACCATATATTTT.

The V and J genes are TRBV6-5 and TRBJ2-5; TRBD1 agrees at 11 bases. CDR1 is MNHEY, CDR2 SVGAGI, per germline. V shed 7 bases, J shed 7 bases, and the junction held 11 bases outside the gene matches. This CDR3 spans 15 amino acids. CDR3 sequence (DNA): TGTGCCAGCACCGATGAACCGGGACAGGGGGTGACCCAGTACTTC. Translated, it gives CASTDEPGQGVTQYF.

V is TRBV19 and J is TRBJ1-1; 7 bases agree with TRBD1. The CDR3 has 14 residues. V was clipped by 4 bases and J by 9 bases; unmatched bases: 11. The V gene's germline CDR1 is LNHDA and CDR2 SQIVND (reference sequence). The CDR3 reads CASSNLRQGWKAFF. CDR3 nucleotide sequence: TGTGCCAGTAGTAACCTACGACAGGGATGGAAAGCTTTCTTT.

This clone was counted a single time. The chain has TRBV5-1 and TRBJ1-6; D is unresolved. CDR1 and CDR2 (germline): SGHRS, YFSETQ. V lost 0 bases to trimming and J lost 7 bases, with 11 bases between them. The CDR3 runs to 15 residues. The CDR3 nucleotides read TGCGCCAGCAGCTTGGAGAAGGGTGGAAATTCACCCCTCCACTTT. It translates to CASSLEKGGNSPLHF.

The rearrangement uses TRBV27 and TRBJ2-2, with D possibly TRBD1 on 5 matching bases. The CDR3 is 13 residues long. The V gene's germline CDR1 is MNHEY and CDR2 SMNVEV (reference sequence). V was cut by 5 bases and J by 8 bases, with 12 bases left in between. DNA for the CDR3: TGTGCCAGCAGTCACACAGGTGTTGGGGAGCTGTTTTTT. Its protein product is CASSHTGVGELFF.

The rearrangement joins TRBV18 to TRBJ2-5; D is ambiguous. The CDR3 is 13 amino acids. Germline V CDR1 and CDR2: KGHSH, LQKENI. The V gene lost 3 bases and the J gene lost 2 bases, with 7 bases spanning the gap. The chain's CDR3 is CASSPAQQETQYF. The CDR3, as DNA: TGTGCCAGCTCACCCGCCCAACAAGAGACCCAGTACTTC.

This chain links TRBV5-8 with TRBJ1-2; D is ambiguous. Germline V lookup: CDR1 SGHTS, CDR2 YDEGEE. V was clipped by 4 bases and J by 8 bases, with 9 bases between them. The CDR3 contains 11 residues. The CDR3 nucleotides are TGTGCCAGCAGCCCGCTAGGAGGCTACACCTTC. It is translated as CASSPLGGYTF.

This clone was seen a single time. The V and J genes are TRBV5-4 and TRBJ1-4; unclear D gene. This CDR3 has 14 residues. CDR1 SGHNT and CDR2 YYREEE come from the germline V gene (reference sequence). Trimming took 4 bases from V and 8 from J, leaving 15 bases between them. CDR3 coding DNA: TGTGCCAGCAGCCTGGCGGGGAATCGGGAAAAACTGTTTTTT. Protein: CASSLAGNREKLFF. Full variable domain (remainder filled in from reference TRBV5-4 and TRBJ1-4): ETGVTQSPTHLIKTRGQQVTLRCSSQSGHNTVSWYQQALGQGPQFIFQYYREEENGRGNFPPRFSGLQFPNYSSELNVNALELDDSALYLCASSLAGNREKLFFGSGTQLSVL.